Shown below are 18 T cell receptor beta chains from a single sample sequenced in a study of T cells in Graves' hyperthyroidism and ophthalmopathy. RNA transcripts were the template for amplifying TCR beta CDR3 regions. The study used the HTBI primer set for a first-round RT-PCR of the TCR CDR3. One entry per CDR3 protein, called by TCRdb with MiXCR from the multiplex PCR reads. The table records about 300,000 distinct CDR3 sequences, around 25% of them present only once. The specimen was blood. The receptor source for this set is a man between 40 and 49 years old with Graves' hyperthyroidism that later progressed to Graves' ophthalmopathy.

This clonotype was seen ten or more times. The chain recombines TRBV6-2 or TRBV6-3 with TRBJ2-7; 8 nucleotides line up with TRBD1. This CDR3 is built from 14 residues. Germline values: CDR1 MNHEY, CDR2 SVGEGT. Losses at the gene ends were 2 bases for V and 3 bases for J; bases not matched to a gene: 3. The CDR3 nucleotides read TGTGCCAGCAGTTACAGGGGACAGGACTACGAGCAGTACTTC. Amino acids: CASSYRGQDYEQYF.

Notes on this clonotype: A read error is possible here, since a much larger clone lies one base away. CDR3 DNA sequence: TGTGCCATCAGTGAGGAGATGCGGGATGAAGCTTTCTTT. This translates into CAISEEMRDEAFF. The V and J genes are TRBV10-3 and TRBJ1-1; the D is unclear. The V end was cut by 2 bases, the J end by 7 bases, with 11 bases between. Per germline, CDR1 ENHRY and CDR2 SYGVKD. The CDR3 sequence is 13 residues long.

This clonotype was observed many times. The gene calls are TRBV16 and TRBJ2-5; D ambiguous. CDR3 size: 14 residues. The germline gives CDR1 KGHSY, CDR2 FQNENV. Trimming stripped 2 bases from V and 5 bases from J, with 12 bases between. Written as DNA, the CDR3 is TGTGCCAGCAGCCAAGGGAAGGCCGGGGAGACCCAGTACTTC. Amino acids: CASSQGKAGETQYF.

V and J are TRBV27 and TRBJ2-2; 11 positions match TRBD2. V lost 5 bases, J lost 9 bases, and 11 bases stayed unmatched. Looked up from germline, CDR1 is MNHEY and CDR2 is SMNVEV (reference sequence). CDR3 length equals 16 residues. The chain's CDR3 is CASSLLAGGPSRELFF. The CDR3 bases are TGTGCCAGCAGTCTCTTAGCGGGAGGGCCCTCGAGGGAGCTGTTTTTT.

The rearrangement links TRBV25-1 to TRBJ2-7, with 9 nucleotides matching TRBD2. The CDR3 spans 14 residues. Germline CDR1 is MGHDK and CDR2 is SYGVNS. Trimming took 3 bases from V and 9 from J; bases not matched to a gene: 9. The CDR3 region is CASSETGTSYRQYF. The DNA for the CDR3 is TGTGCCAGCAGTGAGACCGGGACTAGCTACCGGCAGTACTTC.

This clonotype was detected ten times or more. V and J are TRBV2 and TRBJ1-5; D perhaps matches TRBD1 (5 bases). Between the trimmed V and J ends, which lost 3 bases and 7 bases, there was a span of 10 bases. The CDR3 runs 13 residues. The germline V gene encodes CDR1 SNHLY and CDR2 FYNNEI. Here the CDR3 reads CASSEGGVQPQHF. In DNA form, the CDR3 reads TGTGCCAGCAGTGAGGGAGGGGTACAGCCCCAGCATTTT.

This clonotype was picked up many times. The rearrangement joins TRBV12-3 or TRBV12-4 to TRBJ2-7; the D gene could be TRBD1 or TRBD2 (5 bases each). V gave up 5 bases and J gave up 0 bases, with 14 bases separating them. This CDR3 is 15 amino acids long. CDR3 nucleotide sequence: TGTGCCAGCAGTCTATGGGGGTTCAGCTCCTACGAGCAGTACTTC. This codes for CASSLWGFSSYEQYF.

In its sample, this clonotype was seen many times. The rearrangement joins TRBV11-2 to TRBJ2-7; perhaps TRBD1 as D (6 bases). The CDR3 consists of 14 residues. V lost 5 bases and J lost 0, with 11 bases in between. CDR1 is SGHAT, CDR2 FQNNGV, per germline. The CDR3 spells CASSAWDISYEQYF. CDR3 DNA sequence: TGTGCCAGCAGCGCTTGGGACATCTCCTACGAGCAGTACTTC.

This clonotype was observed at least ten times. The CDR3 loop reads CASSLGTGTVQDTQYF. The CDR3 DNA reads TGCGCCAGCAGCTTAGGAACCGGGACCGTCCAAGATACGCAGTATTTT. This chain connects TRBV5-1 to TRBJ2-3; the D call may be TRBD1 or TRBD2 (5 bases each). The CDR3 consists of 16 residues. V was pared by 2 bases and J by 5 bases, with 18 bases between. From germline, CDR1 is SGHRS and CDR2 YFSETQ.

This clonotype was seen at least ten times. This may come from a read error, since a much larger clone is one base off. The rearrangement uses TRBV11-2 and TRBJ2-5; a possible D gene is TRBD2 (6 bases). The CDR3 extends over 13 amino acids. The V gene lost 4 bases and the J gene lost 5 bases, with 11 bases spanning the gap. Germline V lookup: CDR1 SGHAT, CDR2 FQNNGV. Here the CDR3 reads CASSSDGRETQYF. In DNA, the CDR3 is TGTGCCAGCAGCTCAGATGGGAGGGAGACCCAGTACTTC.

Many counts were recorded for this clonotype. The V gene is TRBV12-3 or TRBV12-4, the J gene TRBJ2-7; TRBD2 matches at 7 bases. This CDR3 is built from 14 residues. Trimming cost V 3 bases and J 4 bases; bases outside gene matches: 6. The CDR3 spells CASSFKVAGYEQYF. The CDR3 DNA follows: TGTGCCAGCAGTTTTAAAGTAGCGGGTTACGAGCAGTACTTC.

The gene calls are TRBV6-1 and TRBJ2-7, with 7 positions matching TRBD2. Germline assignment: CDR1 MNHNS and CDR2 SASEGT. V shed 5 bases, J shed 6 bases, and the junction held 10 bases outside the gene matches. This CDR3 contains 14 residues. The DNA for the CDR3 is TGTGCCAGCAGTCCCCCGGGAGGCATAAGCGAGCAGTACTTC. Amino acid sequence: CASSPPGGISEQYF.

This clonotype was seen repeatedly, ten times or more. This sequence joins TRBV20-1 and TRBJ1-2, with D maybe TRBD1 (5 bases). CDR1 and CDR2 (germline): DFQATT, SNEGSKA (reference sequence). This CDR3 comprises 17 residues. Deletions cut 0 bases from V and 1 base from J, with 18 bases between. The CDR3: CSARDFLRQSLNYGYTF. In DNA, the CDR3 is TGCAGTGCTAGAGATTTTCTTCGACAGAGCCTTAACTATGGCTACACCTTC.

The table lists this clonotype with many counts. The chain couples TRBV6-1 to TRBJ1-1; 8 bases align to TRBD1. The CDR3 runs to 13 residues. After removal of 4 bases from V and 4 bases from J, the junction contained 2 bases not matched to a gene. CDR1 is MNHNS and CDR2 is SASEGT in the germline V gene. This CDR3 reads CASSGTGITEAFF. In DNA, the CDR3 is TGTGCCAGCAGTGGGACAGGGATCACTGAAGCTTTCTTT.

This sequence joins TRBV6-1 and TRBJ1-2; D remains unclear. Trimming left V 2 bases short and J 3 bases short, with 7 bases between. The CDR3 runs to 13 residues. Per the germline V gene, CDR1 is MNHNS and CDR2 is SASEGT. Written as DNA, the CDR3 is TGTGCCAGCAGTGAAAGTATCCACTATGGCTACACCTTC. As protein: CASSESIHYGYTF.

A few counts support this clonotype. This chain connects TRBV19 to TRBJ2-5; D possibly corresponds to TRBD2 (5 bases). Germline-derived CDR1 and CDR2 are LNHDA and SQIVND (reference sequence). CDR3 size: 14 residues. The ends were cut back, 1 base at V and 1 base at J, with 7 bases in the middle. The CDR3 coding sequence is TGTGCCAGTAGTATAGGGACTCTCCAAGAGACCCAGTACTTC. It is translated as CASSIGTLQETQYF.

This rearrangement joins TRBV20-1 to TRBJ2-7; TRBD1 might be the D (6 bases). The CDR3 is 16 amino acids. Germline lookup yields CDR1 DFQATT and CDR2 SNEGSKA (reference sequence). V dropped 1 base and J dropped 0 bases, with 16 bases sitting between them. This CDR3 reads CSARGSTGTSSYEQYF. In DNA form, the CDR3 reads TGCAGTGCTAGAGGTAGCACAGGGACGAGCTCCTACGAGCAGTACTTC.

This clonotype appeared once. The gene calls are TRBV6-2 or TRBV6-3 and TRBJ2-2; possible D gene TRBD2, 6 bases. Germline V gives CDR1 MNHEY, CDR2 SVGEGT. The V gene lost 0 bases and the J gene lost 0 bases, with 17 bases spanning the gap. This CDR3 has 19 amino acids. The CDR3 loop reads CASSYSVTSMISNTGELFF. The CDR3 coding sequence is TGTGCCAGCAGTTACTCTGTGACTAGTATGATATCGAACACCGGGGAGCTGTTTTTT.